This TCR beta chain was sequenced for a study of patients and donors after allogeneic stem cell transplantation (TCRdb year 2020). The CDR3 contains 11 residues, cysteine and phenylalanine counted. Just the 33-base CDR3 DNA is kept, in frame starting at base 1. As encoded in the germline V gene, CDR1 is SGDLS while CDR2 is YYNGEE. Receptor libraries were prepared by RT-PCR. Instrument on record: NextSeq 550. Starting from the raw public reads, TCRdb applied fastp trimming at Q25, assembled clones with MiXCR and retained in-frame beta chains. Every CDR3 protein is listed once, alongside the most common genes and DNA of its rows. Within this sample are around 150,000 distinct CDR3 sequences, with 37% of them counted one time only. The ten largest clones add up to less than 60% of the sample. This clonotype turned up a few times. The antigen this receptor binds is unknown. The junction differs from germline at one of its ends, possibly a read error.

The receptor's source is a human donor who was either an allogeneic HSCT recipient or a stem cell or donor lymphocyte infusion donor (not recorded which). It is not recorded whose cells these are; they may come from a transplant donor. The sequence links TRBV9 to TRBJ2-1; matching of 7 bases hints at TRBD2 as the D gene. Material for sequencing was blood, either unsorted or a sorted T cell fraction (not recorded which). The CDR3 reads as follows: CASSVAGGLVF. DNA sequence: TGTGCCAGCAGCGTAGCCGGGGGGCTGGTCTTC.